One sample yielded the 4 T cell receptor beta chains listed below, sequenced in a study of CD4 T cell repertoires in COVID-19. TCRdb's table, derived via immunoSEQ multiplex PCR, lists solely in-frame clones and lacks some. The sample lists some 80,000 clones; about four fifths were seen once. The sequences come from CD4+ T cells from peripheral blood, collected after recovery from COVID-19. All receptors come from a human donor who had COVID-19.

The CDR3 reads CASSQDADRTSGYTF. In DNA, the CDR3 is TGTGCCAGCAGCCAGGACGCCGACAGGACTAGTGGCTACACCTTC. The chain recombines TRBV3-1 (or the pseudogene TRBV3-2) with TRBJ1-2, with D maybe TRBD1 (6 bases). CDR1 and CDR2 from the germline V gene are LGHDT and YNNKEL (reference sequence). V gave up 3 bases and J gave up 7 bases, with 18 bases separating them. The CDR3 sequence is 15 residues long.

This clone showed up just a few times. This sequence joins TRBV12-3 or TRBV12-4 and TRBJ2-1; the D gene could be TRBD1 or TRBD2 (5 bases each). V dropped 5 bases and J dropped 11 bases, with 13 bases sitting between them. This CDR3 region has 12 residues. This CDR3 reads CASSAEGLKQFF. For the CDR3, the DNA is TGTGCCAGCAGTGCCGAGGGGCTGAAGCAGTTCTTC.

This clone was observed a handful of times. This rearrangement joins TRBV10-3 to TRBJ1-5, with 9 bases identical to TRBD1. V lost 6 bases, J lost 4 bases, and 7 bases stayed unmatched. The germline V gene encodes CDR1 ENHRY and CDR2 SYGVKD. The CDR3 extends over 15 amino acids. CDR3 loop: CAISLDRGGNQPQHF. The CDR3 DNA sequence: TGTGCCATCAGCCTGGACAGGGGCGGGAATCAGCCCCAGCATTTT.

The chain uses TRBV27 and TRBJ2-2; D possibly corresponds to TRBD1 (6 bases). The V end lost 6 bases, the J end lost 4 bases, and 15 bases lay between the germline ends. Germline lookup yields CDR1 MNHEY and CDR2 SMNVEV (reference sequence). There are 15 residues in the CDR3. The CDR3 reads CASSQVRGSTGELFF. The CDR3 DNA is TGTGCCAGCAGCCAGGTTAGGGGGAGCACCGGGGAGCTGTTTTTT.